This T cell receptor beta chain was sequenced in a study of CD8 T cells in ankylosing spondylitis. Study-wide findings and caveats: Within matched ankylosing spondylitis synovial fluid, disease-linked clones were reportedly significantly enriched. Typical of ankylosing spondylitis blood, it appeared, was a TCR beta motif of eight highly homologous variants.

Germline CDR1 reads MDHEN; CDR2 reads SYDVKM. This CDR3 contains 15 residues. Trimming pared 5 bases from V and 5 bases from J, leaving 18 bases between. At least ten counts were recorded for this clonotype. Its antigen is not known. TCRdb re-analysed the 5' RACE reads in MiXCR, keeping a single row per CDR3 protein. This sample carries 200,000 to 250,000 distinct CDR3 sequences, around 7.9% of them seen once, and the ten largest clones take approximately 15%. The sequence was obtained from a male donor with ankylosing spondylitis. J is TRBJ2-5 and V is TRBV28; D tentatively reads TRBD1 or TRBD2 (5 bases each). The sample comprised blood, either unsorted or a sorted T cell fraction (not recorded which). CDR3 in amino acids: CASSPGLRDGETQYF. CDR3 DNA: TGTGCCAGCAGTCCCGGACTTCGGGACGGGGAGACCCAGTACTTC.